The 11 T cell receptor beta chains below all came from one sample that was sequenced in a study of blood T cell repertoires in COVID-19. Data came from immunoSEQ multiplex PCR; TCRdb stores just in-frame clones and leaves some out. This sample has tens of thousands of clones, with approximately 72% found just once. The sequenced sample consisted of peripheral blood. The receptors were sampled from a man at least 80 years old with acute or convalescent COVID-19.

The chain links TRBV15 to TRBJ2-1; TRBD1 aligns across 9 bases. The V and J ends lost 0 bases and 7 bases, in that order; junction bases with no gene match: 4. In germline, CDR1 is LNHNV, CDR2 YYDKDF (reference sequence). The CDR3 is 15 amino acids. CDR3 bases: TGTGCCACCAGCAGAGACCACGGGACAGGGAATGAGCAGTTCTTC. Translation: CATSRDHGTGNEQFF.

This chain connects TRBV6-2 or TRBV6-3 to TRBJ2-7; D possibly corresponds to TRBD2 (5 bases). The V end was cut by 3 bases, the J end by 5 bases, with 17 bases between. There are 15 residues in the CDR3. Germline CDR1 reads MNHEY; CDR2 reads SVGEGT. This CDR3 reads CASSYTAWSGDEQYF. CDR3 DNA sequence: TGTGCCAGCAGTTATACCGCCTGGTCCGGGGACGAGCAGTACTTC.

The J gene is TRBJ2-5, the V gene TRBV15; possible D gene TRBD1, 5 bases. This CDR3 spans 15 amino acids. The germline CDR1 and CDR2 sequences are LNHNV and YYDKDF (reference sequence). Trimming removed 4 bases at V and 0 bases at J, with 12 bases between. The CDR3 protein is CATSMGWGYQETQYF. The CDR3, as DNA: TGTGCCACCAGCATGGGATGGGGCTACCAAGAGACCCAGTACTTC.

CDR3 amino acids: CASSPGTATEAFF. In DNA, the CDR3 is TGTGCCAGCAGCCCAGGGACAGCCACTGAAGCTTTCTTT. V and J are TRBV2 and TRBJ1-1, with 7 positions matching TRBD1. The germline V gene encodes CDR1 SNHLY and CDR2 FYNNEI. V shed 6 bases, J shed 4 bases, and the junction held 5 bases outside the gene matches. The CDR3 contains 13 residues.

V usage is TRBV9 and J usage is TRBJ2-3; 7 bases fit TRBD2. CDR1 and CDR2 (germline): SGDLS, YYNGEE. The length of the CDR3 is 15 residues. V shed 1 base, J shed 3 bases, and the junction held 5 bases outside the gene matches. The CDR3 nucleotides read TGTGCCAGCAGCGTAACGGAGCGGGAAACAGATACGCAGTATTTT. This encodes CASSVTERETDTQYF.

The chain employs TRBV30 and TRBJ1-6; D is undetermined. V was clipped by 1 base and J by 10 bases, with 17 bases between them. Germline V gives CDR1 GTSNPN, CDR2 SVGIG (reference sequence). CDR3 length: 15 residues. For the CDR3, the DNA is TGTGCCTGGAGTGGCTTGACATTTTTGGGCTCACCCCTCCACTTT. Translation gives CAWSGLTFLGSPLHF.

This chain links TRBV3-1 (or the pseudogene TRBV3-2) with TRBJ2-3; the D is unclear. CDR1 LGHDT and CDR2 YNNKEL come from the germline V gene (reference sequence). V lost 1 base and J 5 bases, leaving 7 bases between the germline ends. The CDR3 length is 13 residues. DNA for the CDR3: TGTGCCAGCAGCCAAGGCGCTATAGATACGCAGTATTTT. It is translated as CASSQGAIDTQYF.

V is TRBV19 and J is TRBJ1-5, with TRBD1 matching over 7 bases. Germline assignment: CDR1 LNHDA and CDR2 SQIVND (reference sequence). This CDR3 spans 15 amino acids. Trimming cost V 5 bases and J 7 bases; bases outside gene matches: 11. The CDR3 DNA sequence: TGTGCCAGTAGTTCCTCGACAGGGTTAGAACAGCCCCAGCATTTT. It encodes CASSSSTGLEQPQHF.

V is TRBV6-6 and J is TRBJ1-6, with a tentative D call TRBD1 (6 bases). Germline assignment: CDR1 MNHNY and CDR2 SVGAGI (reference sequence). The CDR3 consists of 15 residues. Trimming stripped 6 bases from V and 7 bases from J, with 16 bases between. The chain's CDR3 is CASRDFGQPNSPLHF. The CDR3 nucleotides read TGTGCCAGCAGAGACTTCGGACAGCCCAATTCACCCCTCCACTTT.

This rearrangement joins TRBV11-2 to TRBJ2-6; D is unresolved. The CDR3 extends over 15 amino acids. The V end was cut by 4 bases, the J end by 4 bases, with 11 bases between. The germline V gene has CDR1 SGHAT and CDR2 FQNNGV. In nucleotides, the CDR3 is TGTGCCAGCAGCTCCGTTAGTTGGGGGGCCAACGTCCTGACTTTC. It is translated as CASSSVSWGANVLTF.

The chain has TRBV27 and TRBJ1-6; D remains unclear. The CDR3 extends over 14 amino acids. The germline CDR1 and CDR2 sequences are MNHEY and SMNVEV (reference sequence). Trimming took 3 bases from V and 8 from J, leaving 11 bases between them. The CDR3 coding sequence is TGTGCCAGCAGTTTTTGGCAATCAGATTCACCCCTCCACTTT. The encoded protein is CASSFWQSDSPLHF.